This T cell receptor beta chain was documented in a study of T cells in Graves' hyperthyroidism and ophthalmopathy. Overall study findings and caveats: From stable hyperthyroidism, ophthalmopathy was separated by a 13 V-J model.

The CDR3 is 15 residues long. Germline CDR1 SGHVS, CDR2 FNYEAQ. With 1 base removed from V and 3 bases from J, the gap between germline ends came to 12 bases. Clinical symptoms, serum thyroxine, TRAb, thyroid ultrasound and orbital computed tomography established diagnosis. Of note for this clonotype: Its antigen remains unknown.

The source material, RNA transcripts, was used to amplify TCR beta CDR3 regions. The HTBI set primed first-round TCR CDR3 RT-PCR. MiXCR was run by TCRdb on the multiplex PCR reads, yielding one entry per CDR3 protein. The sample lists 300,000 to 400,000 distinct CDR3 sequences, 15% to 20% occurring once. The sequence was obtained from a woman aged 45-59 years with Graves' hyperthyroidism. Sequencing input: blood. The chain recombines TRBV7-6 with TRBJ1-1; D is unclear. The CDR3 nucleotides read TGTGCCAGCAGCTTAGACACCGGGTCATACACTGAAGCTTTCTTT. As protein: CASSLDTGSYTEAFF.